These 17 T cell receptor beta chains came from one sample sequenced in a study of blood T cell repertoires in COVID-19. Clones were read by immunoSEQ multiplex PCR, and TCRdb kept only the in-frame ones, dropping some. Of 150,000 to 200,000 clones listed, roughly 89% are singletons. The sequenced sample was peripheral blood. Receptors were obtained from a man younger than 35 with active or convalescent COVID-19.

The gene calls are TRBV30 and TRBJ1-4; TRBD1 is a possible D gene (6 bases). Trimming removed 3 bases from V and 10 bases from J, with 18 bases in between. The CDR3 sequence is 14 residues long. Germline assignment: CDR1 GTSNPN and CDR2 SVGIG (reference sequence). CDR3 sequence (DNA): TGTGCCTGGAGCGCACAGGGTTCCTGGGGAAAACTGTTTTTT. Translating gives CAWSAQGSWGKLFF.

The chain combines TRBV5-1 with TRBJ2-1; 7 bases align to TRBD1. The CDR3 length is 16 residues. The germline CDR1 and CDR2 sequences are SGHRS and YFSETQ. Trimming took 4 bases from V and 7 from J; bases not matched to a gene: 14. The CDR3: CASSGSMGQSGNEQFF. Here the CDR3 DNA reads TGCGCCAGCAGCGGATCCATGGGACAGTCGGGTAATGAGCAGTTCTTC.

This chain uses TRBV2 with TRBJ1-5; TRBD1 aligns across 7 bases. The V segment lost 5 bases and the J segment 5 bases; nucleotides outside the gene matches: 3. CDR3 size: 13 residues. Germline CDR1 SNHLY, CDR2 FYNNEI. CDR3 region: CASSRQGYQPQHF. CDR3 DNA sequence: TGTGCCAGCAGTCGACAGGGATATCAGCCCCAGCATTTT.

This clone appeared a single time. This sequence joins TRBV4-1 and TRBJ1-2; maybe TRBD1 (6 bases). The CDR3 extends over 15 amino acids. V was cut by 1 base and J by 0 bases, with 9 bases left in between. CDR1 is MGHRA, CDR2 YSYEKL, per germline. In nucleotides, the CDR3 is TGCGCCAGCAGCCAAGGACAGGCTACTAACTATGGCTACACCTTC. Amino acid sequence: CASSQGQATNYGYTF.

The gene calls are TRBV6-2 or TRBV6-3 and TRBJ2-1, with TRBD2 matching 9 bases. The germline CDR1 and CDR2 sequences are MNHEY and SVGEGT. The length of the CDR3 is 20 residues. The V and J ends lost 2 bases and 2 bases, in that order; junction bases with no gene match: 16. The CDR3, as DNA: TGTGCCAGCAGTTACGCGGCTGGACTAGCGATCCTCCGGGCCTACAATGAGCAGTTCTTC. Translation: CASSYAAGLAILRAYNEQFF.

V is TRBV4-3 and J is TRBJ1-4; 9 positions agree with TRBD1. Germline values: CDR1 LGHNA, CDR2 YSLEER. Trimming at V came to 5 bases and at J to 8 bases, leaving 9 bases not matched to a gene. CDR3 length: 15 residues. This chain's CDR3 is CASSESGTGREKLFF. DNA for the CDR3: TGCGCCAGCAGCGAATCCGGGACAGGGAGGGAAAAACTGTTTTTT.

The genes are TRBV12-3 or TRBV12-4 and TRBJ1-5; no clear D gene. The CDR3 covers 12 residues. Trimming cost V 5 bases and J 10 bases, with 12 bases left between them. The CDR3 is CASSPLYGPQHF. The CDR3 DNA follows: TGTGCCAGCAGTCCCCTCTATGGTCCCCAGCATTTT.

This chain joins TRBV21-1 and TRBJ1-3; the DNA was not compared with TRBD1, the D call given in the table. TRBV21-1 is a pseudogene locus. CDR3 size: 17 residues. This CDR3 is CASSNSSKTGRGNTIYF. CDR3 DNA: TGTGCCAGCAGCAATTCATCAAAGACAGGGCGCGGAAACACCATATATTTT.

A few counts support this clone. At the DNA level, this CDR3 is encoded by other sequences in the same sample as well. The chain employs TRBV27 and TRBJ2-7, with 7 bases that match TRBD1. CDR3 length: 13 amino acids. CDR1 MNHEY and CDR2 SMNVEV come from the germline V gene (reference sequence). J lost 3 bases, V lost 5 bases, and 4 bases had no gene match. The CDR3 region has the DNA TGTGCCAGCAGTCGGACAGGCGGCTACGAGCAGTACTTC. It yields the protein CASSRTGGYEQYF.

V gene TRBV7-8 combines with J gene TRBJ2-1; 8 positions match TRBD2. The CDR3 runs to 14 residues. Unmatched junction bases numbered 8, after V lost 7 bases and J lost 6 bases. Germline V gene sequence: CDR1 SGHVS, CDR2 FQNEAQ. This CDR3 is CASTHPGTSNEQFF. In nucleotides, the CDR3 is TGTGCCAGCACCCATCCCGGGACTAGCAATGAGCAGTTCTTC. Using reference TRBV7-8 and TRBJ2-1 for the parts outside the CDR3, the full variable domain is GAGVSQSPRYKVAKRGQDVALRCDPISGHVSLFWYQQALGQGPEFLTYFQNEAQLDKSGLPSDRFFAERPEGSVSTLKIQRTQQEDSAVYLCASTHPGTSNEQFFGPGTRLTVL.

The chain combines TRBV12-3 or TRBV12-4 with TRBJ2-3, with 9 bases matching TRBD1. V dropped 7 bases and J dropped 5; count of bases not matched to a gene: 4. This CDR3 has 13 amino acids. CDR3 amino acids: CASITGGEDTQYF. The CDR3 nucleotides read TGTGCCAGCATTACAGGGGGCGAAGATACGCAGTATTTT.

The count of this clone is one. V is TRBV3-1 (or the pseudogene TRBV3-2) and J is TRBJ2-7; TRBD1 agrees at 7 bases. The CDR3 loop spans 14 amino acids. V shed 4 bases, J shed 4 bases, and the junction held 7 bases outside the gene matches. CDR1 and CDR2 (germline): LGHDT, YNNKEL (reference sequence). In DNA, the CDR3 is TGTGCCAGCAGCCTCGGGACAGTACCTTACGAGCAGTACTTC. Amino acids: CASSLGTVPYEQYF.

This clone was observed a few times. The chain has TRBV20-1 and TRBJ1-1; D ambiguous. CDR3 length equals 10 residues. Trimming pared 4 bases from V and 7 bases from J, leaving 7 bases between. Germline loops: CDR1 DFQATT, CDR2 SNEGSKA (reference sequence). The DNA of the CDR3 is TGCAGTGCTATTCGCTATGAAGCTTTCTTT. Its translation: CSAIRYEAFF.

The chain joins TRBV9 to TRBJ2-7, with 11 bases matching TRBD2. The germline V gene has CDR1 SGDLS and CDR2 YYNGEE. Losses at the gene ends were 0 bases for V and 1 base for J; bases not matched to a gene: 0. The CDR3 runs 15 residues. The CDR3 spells CASSVGLAGSYEQYF. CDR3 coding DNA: TGTGCCAGCAGCGTAGGACTAGCGGGGTCCTACGAGCAGTACTTC. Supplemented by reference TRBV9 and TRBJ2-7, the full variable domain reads DSGVTQTPKHLITATGQRVTLRCSPRSGDLSVYWYQQSLDQGLQFLIQYYNGEERAKGNILERFSAQQFPDLHSELNLSSLELGDSALYFCASSVGLAGSYEQYFGPGTRLTVT.

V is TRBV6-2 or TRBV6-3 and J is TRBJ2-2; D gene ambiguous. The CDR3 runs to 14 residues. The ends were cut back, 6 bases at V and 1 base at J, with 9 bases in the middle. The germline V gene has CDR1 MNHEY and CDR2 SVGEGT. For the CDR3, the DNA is TGTGCCAGCAGCCTACAGAGGAACACCGGGGAGCTGTTTTTT. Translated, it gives CASSLQRNTGELFF.

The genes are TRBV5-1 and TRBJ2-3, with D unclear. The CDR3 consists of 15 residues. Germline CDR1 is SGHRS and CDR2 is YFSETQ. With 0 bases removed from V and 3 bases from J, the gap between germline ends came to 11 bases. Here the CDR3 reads CASSLVELPTDTQYF. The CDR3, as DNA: TGCGCCAGCAGCTTGGTGGAGCTACCTACAGATACGCAGTATTTT. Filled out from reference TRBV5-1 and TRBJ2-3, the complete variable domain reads KAGVTQTPRYLIKTRGQQVTLSCSPISGHRSVSWYQQTPGQGLQFLFEYFSETQRNKGNFPGRFSGRQFSNSRSEMNVSTLELGDSALYLCASSLVELPTDTQYFGPGTRLTVL.

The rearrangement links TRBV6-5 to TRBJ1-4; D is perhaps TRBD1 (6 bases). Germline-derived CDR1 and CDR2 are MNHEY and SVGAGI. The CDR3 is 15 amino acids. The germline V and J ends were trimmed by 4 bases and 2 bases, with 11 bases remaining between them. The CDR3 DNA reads TGTGCCAGCAGTTCCGACAGGCTCACTAATGAAAAACTGTTTTTT. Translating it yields CASSSDRLTNEKLFF.